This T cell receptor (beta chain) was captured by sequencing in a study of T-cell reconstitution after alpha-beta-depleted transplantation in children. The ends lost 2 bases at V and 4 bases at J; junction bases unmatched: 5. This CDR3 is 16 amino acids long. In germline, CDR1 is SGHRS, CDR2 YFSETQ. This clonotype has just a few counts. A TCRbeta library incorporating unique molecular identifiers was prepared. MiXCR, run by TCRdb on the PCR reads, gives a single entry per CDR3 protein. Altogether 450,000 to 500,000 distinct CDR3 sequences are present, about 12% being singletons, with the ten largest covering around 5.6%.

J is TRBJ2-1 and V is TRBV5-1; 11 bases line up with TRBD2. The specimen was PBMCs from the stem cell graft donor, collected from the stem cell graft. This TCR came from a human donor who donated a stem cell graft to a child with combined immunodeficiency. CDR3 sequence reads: CASSFLGTSGYNEQFF. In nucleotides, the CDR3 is TGCGCCAGCAGCTTCCTCGGGACTAGCGGATACAATGAGCAGTTCTTC. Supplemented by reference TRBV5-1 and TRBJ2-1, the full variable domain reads KAGVTQTPRYLIKTRGQQVTLSCSPISGHRSVSWYQQTPGQGLQFLFEYFSETQRNKGNFPGRFSGRQFSNSRSEMNVSTLELGDSALYLCASSFLGTSGYNEQFFGPGTRLTVL.